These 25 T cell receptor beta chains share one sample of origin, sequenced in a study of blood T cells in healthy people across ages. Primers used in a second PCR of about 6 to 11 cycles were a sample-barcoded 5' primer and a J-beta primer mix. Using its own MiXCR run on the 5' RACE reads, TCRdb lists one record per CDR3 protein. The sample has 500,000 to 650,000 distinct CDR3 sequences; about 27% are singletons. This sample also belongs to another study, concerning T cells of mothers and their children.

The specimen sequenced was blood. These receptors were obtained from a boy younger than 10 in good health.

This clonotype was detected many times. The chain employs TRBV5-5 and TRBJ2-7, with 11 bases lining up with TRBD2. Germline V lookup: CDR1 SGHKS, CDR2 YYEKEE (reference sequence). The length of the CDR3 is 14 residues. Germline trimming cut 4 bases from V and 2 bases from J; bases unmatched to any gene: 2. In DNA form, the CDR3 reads TGTGCCAGCAGCCCGGGACTAGCGGCCTACGAGCAGTACTTC. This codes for CASSPGLAAYEQYF.

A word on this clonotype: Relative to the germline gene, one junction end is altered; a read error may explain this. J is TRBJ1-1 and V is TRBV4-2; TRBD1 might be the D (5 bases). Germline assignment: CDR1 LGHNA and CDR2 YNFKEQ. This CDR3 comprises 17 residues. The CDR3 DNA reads TGTGCCAGCAGTCAAGGACGGGGAGGGGCGGTGAACACTGAAGCTTTCTTT. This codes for CASSQGRGGAVNTEAFF.

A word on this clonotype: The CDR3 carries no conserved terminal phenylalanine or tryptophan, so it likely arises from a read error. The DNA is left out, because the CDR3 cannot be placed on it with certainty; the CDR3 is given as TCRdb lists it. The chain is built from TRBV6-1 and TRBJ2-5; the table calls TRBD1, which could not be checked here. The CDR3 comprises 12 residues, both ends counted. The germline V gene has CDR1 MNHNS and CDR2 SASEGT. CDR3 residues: CASSDHRDIASV.

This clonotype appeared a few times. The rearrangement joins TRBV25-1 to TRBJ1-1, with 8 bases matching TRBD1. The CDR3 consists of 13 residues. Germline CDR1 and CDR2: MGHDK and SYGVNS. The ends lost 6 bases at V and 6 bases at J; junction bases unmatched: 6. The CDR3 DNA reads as TGTGCCAGCAGCGGGGGACAGGTCGCTGAAGCTTTCTTT. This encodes CASSGGQVAEAFF.

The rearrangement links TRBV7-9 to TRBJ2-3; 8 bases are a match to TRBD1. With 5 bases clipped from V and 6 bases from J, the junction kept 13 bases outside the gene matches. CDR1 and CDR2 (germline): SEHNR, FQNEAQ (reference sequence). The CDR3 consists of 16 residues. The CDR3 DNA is TGTGCCAGCAGCCAAACACCGGGACAGGATTTTGATACGCAGTATTTT. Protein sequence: CASSQTPGQDFDTQYF.

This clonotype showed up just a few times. CDR3 in amino acids: CASSSHTEAFF. CDR3 bases: TGTGCCAGCAGCTCTCACACTGAAGCTTTCTTT. The chain couples TRBV7-9 to TRBJ1-1; D not resolved. The CDR3 covers 11 residues. Germline V gives CDR1 SEHNR, CDR2 FQNEAQ (reference sequence). Trimming removed 4 bases from V and 3 bases from J, with 3 bases in between.

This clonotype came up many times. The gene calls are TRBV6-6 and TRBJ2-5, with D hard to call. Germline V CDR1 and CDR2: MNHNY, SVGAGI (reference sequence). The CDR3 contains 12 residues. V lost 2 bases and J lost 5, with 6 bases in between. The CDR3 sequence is CASSYRWETQYF. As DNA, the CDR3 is TGTGCCAGCAGTTACCGGTGGGAGACCCAGTACTTC.

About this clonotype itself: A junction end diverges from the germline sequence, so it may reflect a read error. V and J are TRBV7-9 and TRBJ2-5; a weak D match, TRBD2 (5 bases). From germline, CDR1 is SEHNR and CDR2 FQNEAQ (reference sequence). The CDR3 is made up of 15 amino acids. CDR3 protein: CGSSLGGRRKETQYF. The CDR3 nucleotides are TGTGGCAGCAGCCTAGGAGGTAGACGGAAAGAGACCCAGTACTTC.

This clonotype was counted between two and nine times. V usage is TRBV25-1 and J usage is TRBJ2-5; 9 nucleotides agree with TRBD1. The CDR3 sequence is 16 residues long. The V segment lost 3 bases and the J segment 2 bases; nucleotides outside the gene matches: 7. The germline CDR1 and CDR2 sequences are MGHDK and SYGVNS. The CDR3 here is CASSDLDRGWQETQYF. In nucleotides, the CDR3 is TGTGCCAGCAGTGACCTGGACAGGGGATGGCAAGAGACCCAGTACTTC.

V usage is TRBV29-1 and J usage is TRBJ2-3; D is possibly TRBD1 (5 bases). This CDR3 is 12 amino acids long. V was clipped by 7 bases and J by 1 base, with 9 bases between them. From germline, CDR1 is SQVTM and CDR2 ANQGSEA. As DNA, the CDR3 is TGCAGCGGGGGCTCGGGCACAGATACGCAGTATTTT. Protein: CSGGSGTDTQYF.

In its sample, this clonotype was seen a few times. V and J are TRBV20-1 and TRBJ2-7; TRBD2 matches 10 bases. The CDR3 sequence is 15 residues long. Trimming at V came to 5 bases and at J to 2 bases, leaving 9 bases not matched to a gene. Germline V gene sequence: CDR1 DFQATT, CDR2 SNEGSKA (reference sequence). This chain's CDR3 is CSASHLAGGPYEQYF. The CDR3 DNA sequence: TGCAGTGCTTCTCACTTAGCGGGAGGTCCCTACGAGCAGTACTTC.

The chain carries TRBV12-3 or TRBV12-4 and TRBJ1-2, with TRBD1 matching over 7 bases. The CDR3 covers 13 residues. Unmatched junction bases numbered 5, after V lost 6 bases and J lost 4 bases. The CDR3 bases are TGTGCCAGCAGCGAGGGACAGCTCTATGGCTACACCTTC. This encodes CASSEGQLYGYTF.

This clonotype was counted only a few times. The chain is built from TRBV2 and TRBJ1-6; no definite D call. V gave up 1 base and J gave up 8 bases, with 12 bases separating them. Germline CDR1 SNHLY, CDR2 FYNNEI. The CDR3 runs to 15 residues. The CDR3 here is CASSEGVRGHSPLHF. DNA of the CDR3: TGTGCCAGCAGTGAAGGAGTGCGAGGTCATTCACCCCTCCACTTT.

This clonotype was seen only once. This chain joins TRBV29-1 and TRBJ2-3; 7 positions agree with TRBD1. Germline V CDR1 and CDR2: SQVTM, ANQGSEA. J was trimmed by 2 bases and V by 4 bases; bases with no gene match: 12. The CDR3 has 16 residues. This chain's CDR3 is CSVAGGLVADTDTQYF. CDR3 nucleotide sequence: TGCAGCGTTGCAGGGGGTCTCGTAGCAGACACAGATACGCAGTATTTT.

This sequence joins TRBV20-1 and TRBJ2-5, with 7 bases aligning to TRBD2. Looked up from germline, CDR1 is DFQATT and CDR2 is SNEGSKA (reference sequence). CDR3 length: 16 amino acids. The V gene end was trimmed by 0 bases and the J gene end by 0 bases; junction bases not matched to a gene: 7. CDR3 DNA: TGCAGTGCTAGAGATAGGCGGGACTACTACCAAGAGACCCAGTACTTC. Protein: CSARDRRDYYQETQYF.

The CDR3 protein is CASSGGRDPQGYEQYF. The CDR3 nucleotides are TGTGCCAGCAGTGGGGGCAGGGATCCCCAGGGCTACGAGCAGTACTTC. This chain connects TRBV12-3 or TRBV12-4 to TRBJ2-7; TRBD1 is a possible D gene (6 bases). This CDR3 has 16 amino acids. With 5 bases removed from V and 3 bases from J, the gap between germline ends came to 20 bases.

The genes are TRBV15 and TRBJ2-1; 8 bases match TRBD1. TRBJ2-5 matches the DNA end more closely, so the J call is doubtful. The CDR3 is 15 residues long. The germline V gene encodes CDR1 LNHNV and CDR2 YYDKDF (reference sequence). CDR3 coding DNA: TGTGCCACCAGCAAAGGGACAGGTTTGGGAGAGACCCAGTACTTC. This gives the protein CATSKGTGLGETQYF.

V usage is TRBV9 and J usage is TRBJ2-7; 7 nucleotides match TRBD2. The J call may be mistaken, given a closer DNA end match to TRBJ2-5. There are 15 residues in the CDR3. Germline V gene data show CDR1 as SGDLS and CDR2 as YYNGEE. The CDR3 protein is CASSVDGLGQETQYF. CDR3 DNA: TGTGCCAGCAGCGTAGACGGACTAGGTCAAGAGACCCAGTACTTC.

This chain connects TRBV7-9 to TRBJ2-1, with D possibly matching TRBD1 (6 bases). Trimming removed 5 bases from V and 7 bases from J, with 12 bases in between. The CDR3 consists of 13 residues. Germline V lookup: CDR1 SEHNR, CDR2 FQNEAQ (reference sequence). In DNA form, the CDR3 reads TGTGCCAGCAGCCCTCCAGGGGTAAATGAGCAGTTCTTC. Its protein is CASSPPGVNEQFF.

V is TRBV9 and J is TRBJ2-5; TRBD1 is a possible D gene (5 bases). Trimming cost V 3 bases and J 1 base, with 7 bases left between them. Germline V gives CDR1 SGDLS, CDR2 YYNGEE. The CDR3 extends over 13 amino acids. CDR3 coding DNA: TGTGCCAGCAGCGGACAGCTCCAAGAGACCCAGTACTTC. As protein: CASSGQLQETQYF.

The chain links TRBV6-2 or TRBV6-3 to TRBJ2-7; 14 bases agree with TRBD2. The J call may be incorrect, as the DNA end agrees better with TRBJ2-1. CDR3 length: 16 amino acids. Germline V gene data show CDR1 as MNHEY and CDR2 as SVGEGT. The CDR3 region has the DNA TGTGCCAGCAGAAGGTGGACTAGCGGGAGGATTAATGAGCAGTTCTTC. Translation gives CASRRWTSGRINEQFF.

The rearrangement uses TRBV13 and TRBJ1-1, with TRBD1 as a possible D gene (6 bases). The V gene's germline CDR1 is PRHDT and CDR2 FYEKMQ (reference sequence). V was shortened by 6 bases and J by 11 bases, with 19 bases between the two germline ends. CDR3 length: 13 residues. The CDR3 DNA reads TGTGCCAGCAGTCAAGGGAAGGGGGTGGACGCTTTCTTT. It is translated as CASSQGKGVDAFF.

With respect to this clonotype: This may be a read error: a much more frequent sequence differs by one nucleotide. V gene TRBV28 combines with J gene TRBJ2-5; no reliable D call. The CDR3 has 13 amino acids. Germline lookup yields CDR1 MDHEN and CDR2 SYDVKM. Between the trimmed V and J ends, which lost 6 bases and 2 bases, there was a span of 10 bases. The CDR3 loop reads CASRSSTQETQYF. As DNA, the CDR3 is TGTGCCAGCAGGTCTTCCACTCAAGAGACCCAGTACTTC.

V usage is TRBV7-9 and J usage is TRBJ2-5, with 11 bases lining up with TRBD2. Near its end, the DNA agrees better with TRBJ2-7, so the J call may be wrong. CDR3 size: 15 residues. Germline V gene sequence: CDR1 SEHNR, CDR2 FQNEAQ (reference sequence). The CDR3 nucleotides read TGTGCCAGCAGCTTAGGGTCTAGCGGGAGGCACGAGCAGTACTTC. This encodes CASSLGSSGRHEQYF.

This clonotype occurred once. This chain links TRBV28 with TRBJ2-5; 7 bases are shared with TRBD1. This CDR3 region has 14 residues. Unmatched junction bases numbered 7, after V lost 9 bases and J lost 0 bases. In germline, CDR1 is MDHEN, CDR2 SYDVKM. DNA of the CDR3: TGTGCCAGTGTTCCCGACAGGGACCAAGAGACCCAGTACTTC. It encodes CASVPDRDQETQYF.